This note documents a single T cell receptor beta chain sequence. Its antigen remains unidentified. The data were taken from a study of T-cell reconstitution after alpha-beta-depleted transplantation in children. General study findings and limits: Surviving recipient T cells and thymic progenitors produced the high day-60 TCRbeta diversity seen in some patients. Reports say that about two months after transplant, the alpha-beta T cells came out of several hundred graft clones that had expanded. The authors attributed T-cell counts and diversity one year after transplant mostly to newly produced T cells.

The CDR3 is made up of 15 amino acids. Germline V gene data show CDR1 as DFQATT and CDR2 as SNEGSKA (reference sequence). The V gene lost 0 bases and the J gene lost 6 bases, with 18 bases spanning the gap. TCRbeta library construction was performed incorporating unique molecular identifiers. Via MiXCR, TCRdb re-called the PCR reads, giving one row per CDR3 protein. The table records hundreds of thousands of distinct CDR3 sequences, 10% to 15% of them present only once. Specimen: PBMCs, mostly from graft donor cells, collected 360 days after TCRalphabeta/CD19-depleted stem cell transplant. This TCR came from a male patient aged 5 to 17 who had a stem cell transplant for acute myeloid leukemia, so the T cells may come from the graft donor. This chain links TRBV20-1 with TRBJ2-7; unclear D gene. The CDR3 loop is CSARDLTWSSGEQYF. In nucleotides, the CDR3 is TGCAGTGCTAGAGATCTAACCTGGAGCAGTGGCGAGCAGTACTTC.